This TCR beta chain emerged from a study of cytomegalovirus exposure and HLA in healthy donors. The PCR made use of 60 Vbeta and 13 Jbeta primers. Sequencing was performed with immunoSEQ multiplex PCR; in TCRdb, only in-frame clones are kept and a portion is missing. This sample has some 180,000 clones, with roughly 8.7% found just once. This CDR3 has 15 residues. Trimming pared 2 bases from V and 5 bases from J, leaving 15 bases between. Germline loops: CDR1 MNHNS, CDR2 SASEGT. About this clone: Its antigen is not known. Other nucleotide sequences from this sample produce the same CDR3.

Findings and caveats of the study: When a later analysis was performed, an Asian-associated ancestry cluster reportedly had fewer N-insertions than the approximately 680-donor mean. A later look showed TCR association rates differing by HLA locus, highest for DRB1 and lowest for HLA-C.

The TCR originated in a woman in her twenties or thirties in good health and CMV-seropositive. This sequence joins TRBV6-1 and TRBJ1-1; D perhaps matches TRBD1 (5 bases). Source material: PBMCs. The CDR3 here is CASSETGATRTEAFF. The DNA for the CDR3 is TGTGCCAGCAGTGAAACTGGGGCCACGAGGACTGAAGCTTTCTTT.